The clone carrying this T cell receptor (beta chain) was found a few times. Patients sequenced had flow cytometry evidence of CD8+CD57+ cell expansion. The record originates from a study of CD8+CD57+ T cells in acquired aplastic anemia. The overall study: Sorted CD4+ and CD8+ cells yielded DNA averaging approximately 3.5 ug.

It was genomic DNA that served as the template for profiling TCR beta VDJ and CDR3. MiXCR, applied by TCRdb to the reads, yields one record per CDR3 protein. This sample has approximately 150,000 distinct CDR3 sequences, with around 75% found just once. The CDR3 has 16 amino acids. CDR1 and CDR2 from the germline V gene are SGHTA and FQGTGA. V lost 5 bases and J lost 2, with 17 bases in between. The sequencing input was sorted CD4+, CD8+, or CD8+CD57+ T cells (not recorded which) from PBMCs. The chain employs TRBV7-3 and TRBJ2-3; D is possibly TRBD2 (6 bases). This clonotype was obtained from a human donor with aplastic anemia. CDR3 in amino acids: CASSRTKRGFTDTQYF. CDR3 nucleotide sequence: TGTGCCAGCAGCCGAACTAAACGGGGGTTCACAGATACGCAGTATTTT.